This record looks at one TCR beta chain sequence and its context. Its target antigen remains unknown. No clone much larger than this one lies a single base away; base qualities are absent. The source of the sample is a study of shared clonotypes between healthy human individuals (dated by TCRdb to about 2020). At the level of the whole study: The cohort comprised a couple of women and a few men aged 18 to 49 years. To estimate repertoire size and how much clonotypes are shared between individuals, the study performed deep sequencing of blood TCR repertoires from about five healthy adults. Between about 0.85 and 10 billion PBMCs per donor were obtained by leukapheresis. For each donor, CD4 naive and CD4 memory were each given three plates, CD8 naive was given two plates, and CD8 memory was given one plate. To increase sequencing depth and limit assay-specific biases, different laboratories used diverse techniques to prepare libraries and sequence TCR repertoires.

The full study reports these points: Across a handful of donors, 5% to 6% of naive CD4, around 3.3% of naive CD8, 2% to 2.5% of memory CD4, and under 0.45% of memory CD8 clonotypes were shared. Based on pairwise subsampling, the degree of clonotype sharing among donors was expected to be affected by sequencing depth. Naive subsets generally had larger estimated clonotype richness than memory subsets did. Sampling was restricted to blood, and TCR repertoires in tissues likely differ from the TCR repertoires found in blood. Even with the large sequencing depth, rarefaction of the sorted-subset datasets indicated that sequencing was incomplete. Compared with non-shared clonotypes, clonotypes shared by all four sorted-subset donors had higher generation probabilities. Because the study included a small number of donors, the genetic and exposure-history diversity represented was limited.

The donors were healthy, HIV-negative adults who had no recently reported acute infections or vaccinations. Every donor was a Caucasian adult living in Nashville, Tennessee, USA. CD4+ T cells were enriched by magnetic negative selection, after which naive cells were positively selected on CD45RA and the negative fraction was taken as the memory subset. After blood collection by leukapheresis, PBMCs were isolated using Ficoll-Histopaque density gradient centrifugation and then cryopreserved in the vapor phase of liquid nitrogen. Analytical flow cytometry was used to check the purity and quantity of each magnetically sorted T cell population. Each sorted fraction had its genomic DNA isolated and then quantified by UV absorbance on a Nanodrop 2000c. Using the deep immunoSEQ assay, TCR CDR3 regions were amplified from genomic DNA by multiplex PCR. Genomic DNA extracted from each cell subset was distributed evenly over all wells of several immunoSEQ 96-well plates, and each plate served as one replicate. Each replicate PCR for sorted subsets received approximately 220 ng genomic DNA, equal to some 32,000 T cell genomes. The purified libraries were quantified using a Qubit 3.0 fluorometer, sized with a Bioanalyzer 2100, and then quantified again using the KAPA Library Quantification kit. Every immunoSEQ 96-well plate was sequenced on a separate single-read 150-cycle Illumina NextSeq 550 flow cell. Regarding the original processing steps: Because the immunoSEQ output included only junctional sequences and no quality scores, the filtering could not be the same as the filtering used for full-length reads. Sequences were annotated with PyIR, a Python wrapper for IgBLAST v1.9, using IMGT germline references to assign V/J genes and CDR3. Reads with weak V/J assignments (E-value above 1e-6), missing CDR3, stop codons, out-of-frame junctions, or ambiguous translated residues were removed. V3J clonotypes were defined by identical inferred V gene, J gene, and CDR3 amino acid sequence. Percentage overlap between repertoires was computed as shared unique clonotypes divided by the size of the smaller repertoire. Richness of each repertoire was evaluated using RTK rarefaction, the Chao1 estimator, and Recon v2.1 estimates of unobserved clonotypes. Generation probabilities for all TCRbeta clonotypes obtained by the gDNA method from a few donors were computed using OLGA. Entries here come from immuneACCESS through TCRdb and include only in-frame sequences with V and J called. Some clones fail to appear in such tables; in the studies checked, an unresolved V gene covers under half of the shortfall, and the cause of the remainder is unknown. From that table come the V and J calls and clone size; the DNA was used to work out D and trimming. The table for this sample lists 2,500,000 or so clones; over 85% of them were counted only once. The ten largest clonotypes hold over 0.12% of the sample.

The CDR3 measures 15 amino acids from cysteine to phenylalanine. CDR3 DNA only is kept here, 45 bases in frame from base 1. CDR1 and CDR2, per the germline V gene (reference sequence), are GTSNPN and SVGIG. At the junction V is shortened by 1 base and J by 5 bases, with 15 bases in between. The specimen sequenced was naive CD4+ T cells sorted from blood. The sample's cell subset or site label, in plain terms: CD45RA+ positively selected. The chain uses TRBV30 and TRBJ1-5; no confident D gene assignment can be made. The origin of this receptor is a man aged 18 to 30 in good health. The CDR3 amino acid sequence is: CAWSDPGSPYQPQHF. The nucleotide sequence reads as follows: TGTGCCTGGAGTGACCCGGGGAGCCCCTATCAGCCCCAGCATTTT.